A single sample gave rise to the 2 T cell receptor beta chains below, sequenced in a study of Tregs in tolerant kidney transplant recipients. Measured with immunoSEQ multiplex PCR; TCRdb has only the in-frame clones, and not every one. The profile covers tens of thousands of clones, with less than 90% appearing a single time and 4.5% to 5.5% taken by the ten largest. Sequencing was performed on CD4+ T cells from blood. All receptors derive from a human donor in good health.

The chain couples TRBV5-1 to TRBJ1-3; D is unclear. This CDR3 region has 16 residues. Germline assignment: CDR1 SGHRS and CDR2 YFSETQ. Trimming removed 0 bases at V and 0 bases at J, with 10 bases between. CDR3 nucleotide sequence: TGCGCCAGCAGCTTGGGGCAGCTCCACTCTGGAAACACCATATATTTT. It yields the protein CASSLGQLHSGNTIYF.

V gene TRBV29-1 combines with J gene TRBJ2-1, with 12 bases identical to TRBD2. Trimming removed 3 bases from V and 8 bases from J; junction bases left unmatched: 11. Germline loops: CDR1 SQVTM, CDR2 ANQGSEA. The CDR3 has 16 amino acids. The CDR3, as DNA: TGCAGCGTTGAGGACACTAGCGGGAGGCCCCTGGATGAGCAGTTCTTC. It is translated as CSVEDTSGRPLDEQFF.